This is a list of T cell receptor beta chains from one sample in a study of shared clonotypes between healthy human individuals. Measured with immunoSEQ multiplex PCR; TCRdb has only the in-frame clones, and not every one. Of 2 million or so clones in the sample, 95% were seen once. Material for sequencing was naive CD4+ T cells sorted from blood. Receptor source: a man between 18 and 35 years old in good health. The CDR3 runs from the conserved cysteine through the conserved F or W. Fields, in order: J gene, clone size, V gene, D gene, CDR3 DNA, CDR3 protein. A D gene is named only where the DNA matches it firmly. Rows give clone size only sometimes, using once, few, many, or a class for an expanded clone.

>TRBJ1-3|NA|TRBV10-3|TRBD1
TGTGCCATCCGGACAGGGGCTGGAAACACCATATATTTT
CAIRTGAGNTIYF
>TRBJ2-2|NA|TRBV7-6|NA
TGTGCCAGCAGCTCGGTCCGGCCCGAAAACACCGGGGAGCTGTTTTTT
CASSSVRPENTGELFF
>TRBJ2-7|NA|TRBV6-6|NA
TGTGCCAGCCGCCTGGGGGCAGGGACTCCCTACGAGCAGTACTTC
CASRLGAGTPYEQYF
>TRBJ2-7|NA|TRBV5-6|NA
TGTGCCAGCAGCAATCAGGGCTCCTACGAGCAGTACTTC
CASSNQGSYEQYF
>TRBJ2-7|NA|TRBV6-1|NA
TGTGCCAGCAGTGAAACAGGAAGGTCCTACGAGCAGTACTTC
CASSETGRSYEQYF
>TRBJ2-3|NA|TRBV7-9|NA
TGTGCCAGCAGCTTAAGTGCGGGGAGCACAGATACGCAGTATTTT
CASSLSAGSTDTQYF
>TRBJ2-3|NA|TRBV7-9|TRBD1
TGTGCCAGCAGCCTCGGGACAGGAAGCACAGATACGCAGTATTTT
CASSLGTGSTDTQYF
>TRBJ2-5|NA|TRBV29-1|NA
TGCAGCGTTGCCCTCCGGGGGATAGAGACCCAGTACTTC
CSVALRGIETQYF
>TRBJ2-7|once|TRBV7-9|TRBD1
TGTGCCAGCAGCTTAGTAACAGGGGCCGGCGAGCAGTACTTC
CASSLVTGAGEQYF
>TRBJ2-5|NA|TRBV7-7|NA
TGTGCTAGCAGCCTGGGGGGCAGCCAAGAGACCCAGTACTTC
CASSLGGSQETQYF
>TRBJ2-7|NA|TRBV5-1|NA
TGCGCCAGCAGCTTGGGTGGCGGTTTTGCCTACGAGCAGTACTTC
CASSLGGGFAYEQYF
>TRBJ1-5|NA|TRBV7-2|NA
TGTGCCAGCAGCTTGAAAGCTAGCAATCAGCCCCAGCATTTT
CASSLKASNQPQHF
>TRBJ2-1|once|TRBV2|TRBD2
TGTGCCAGCAGTGAAGCTGTTAGCGGGGTTTACAATGAGCAGTTCTTC
CASSEAVSGVYNEQFF
>TRBJ2-2|NA|TRBV5-1|TRBD2
TGCGCCAGCACCGTTTCTAGCGGGGTGAACACCGGGGAGCTGTTTTTT
CASTVSSGVNTGELFF
>TRBJ2-3|NA|TRBV13|TRBD2
TGTGCCAGCAGCTTAAGGCTAGCGGGAGGGGATACGCAGTATTTT
CASSLRLAGGDTQYF
>TRBJ2-3|NA|TRBV29-1|TRBD2
TGCAGCGTTGGAATTAGCGGGAACACAGATACGCAGTATTTT
CSVGISGNTDTQYF
>TRBJ1-2|NA|TRBV28|NA
TGTGCCAGCAGTTTATCGTACAGACTATACTATGGCTACACCTTC
CASSLSYRLYYGYTF
>TRBJ1-2|NA|TRBV6-5|NA
TGTGCCAGCAGTCGTACAGGGACCCGCTATGGCTACACCTTC
CASSRTGTRYGYTF
>TRBJ1-1|NA|TRBV19|TRBD1
TGTGCCAGTAGTGGCCACAGGGGGGCTGAAGCTTTCTTT
CASSGHRGAEAFF
>TRBJ2-1|once|TRBV5-1|NA
TGCGCCAGCAGCCGAGATAATTTGGGGAATGAGCAGTTCTTC
CASSRDNLGNEQFF
>TRBJ1-1|once|TRBV5-1|NA
TGCGCCAGCAGCCCCTCTTTGTCCCGGGCGGAGACTGAAGCTTTCTTT
CASSPSLSRAETEAFF
>TRBJ1-3|once|TRBV11-2|NA
TGTGCCAGCAGCTCATGGGGCTCTGGAAACACCATATATTTT
CASSSWGSGNTIYF
>TRBJ2-5|NA|TRBV5-6|NA
TGTGCCAGCAGCAAGATCCAAGAGACCCAGTACTTC
CASSKIQETQYF
>TRBJ2-3|NA|TRBV5-6|NA
TGTGCCAGCAGCGCCCTAGGTGGCGGCACAGATACGCAGTATTTT
CASSALGGGTDTQYF
>TRBJ2-7|few|TRBV19|NA
TGTGCCAGTAGTATAGGGCTGGACGAGCAGTACTTC
CASSIGLDEQYF
>TRBJ1-6|NA|TRBV6-5|NA
TGTGCCAGCACCCGGGGCAGGGAATCACCCCTCCACTTT
CASTRGRESPLHF
>TRBJ2-1|NA|TRBV12-5|TRBD2
TGTGCTAGTGGTTTCGGACTAGCGGGGGCGCAGAACAATGAGCAGTTCTTC
CASGFGLAGAQNNEQFF
>TRBJ1-1|NA|TRBV6-6|TRBD1
TGTGCCAGCAGTTCACAGGGGATAAACACTGAAGCTTTCTTT
CASSSQGINTEAFF
>TRBJ2-5|NA|TRBV9|NA
TGTGCCAGCAGCACGAACAATCATGTGACCCAGTACTTC
CASSTNNHVTQYF
>TRBJ2-1|NA|TRBV7-7|TRBD1
TGTGCTAGCAGCTTACAGACAGGGGACAATGAGCAGTTCTTC
CASSLQTGDNEQFF
>TRBJ2-3|NA|TRBV5-1|TRBD2
TGCGCCAGCAGTGAAGTCGGGACTAGCGGGAGAGTAGATACGCAGTATTTT
CASSEVGTSGRVDTQYF
>TRBJ1-4|NA|TRBV2|NA
TGTGCCAGTAGACCGGAAGTTAATGAAAAACTGTTTTTT
CASRPEVNEKLFF
>TRBJ2-7|NA|TRBV15|NA
TGTGCCACCAGCAGAGGGTTCGGGGTCACCTACGAGCAGTACTTC
CATSRGFGVTYEQYF
>TRBJ2-7|NA|TRBV5-6|NA
TGTGCCAGCAGAGCTACAGCAGGCTACGAGCAGTACTTC
CASRATAGYEQYF
>TRBJ2-7|NA|TRBV7-9|TRBD2
TGTGCCAGCAGCTCACGTCAGTCGGCTAGCGGATTCTACGAGCAGTACTTC
CASSSRQSASGFYEQYF
>TRBJ2-2|NA|TRBV7-9|TRBD2
TGTGCCAGCAGCCCCCGTCAAGGACTAGTGGGCGCCGGGGAGCTGTTTTTT
CASSPRQGLVGAGELFF
>TRBJ1-2|NA|TRBV2|NA
TGTGCCAGCAGTGAAATAAAGCGCATGGGCGACTATGGCTACACCTTC
CASSEIKRMGDYGYTF
>TRBJ1-3|NA|TRBV6-6|TRBD1
TGTGCCAGCAGTTACCCGACAGGGGGTGGAAACACCATATATTTT
CASSYPTGGGNTIYF
>TRBJ2-1|once|TRBV7-8|TRBD2
TGTGCCAGCAGTCAGACTAGCGGGGATAATGAGCAGTTCTTC
CASSQTSGDNEQFF
>TRBJ2-7|NA|TRBV28|NA
TGTGCCAGCACCCCTCCGGGAAGGGATCACTACGAGCAGTACTTC
CASTPPGRDHYEQYF
>TRBJ2-7|NA|TRBV7-2|TRBD1
TGTGCCAGCAGCTCCCGGGACAGAAATGCGCAGTACTTC
CASSSRDRNAQYF
>TRBJ2-1|NA|TRBV27|NA
TGTGCCAGCAGTTTTCTGGATGAGCAGTTCTTC
CASSFLDEQFF
>TRBJ1-1|NA|TRBV18|NA
TGTGCCAGCTCACCACTGGGGAACGCGAACACTGAAGCTTTCTTT
CASSPLGNANTEAFF
>TRBJ1-2|NA|TRBV7-9|NA
TGTGCCAGCAGCACTGGGACAACTTTCAACTATGGCTACACCTTC
CASSTGTTFNYGYTF
>TRBJ2-7|NA|TRBV9|NA
TGTGCCAGCAGCGTAGGGTCGGGGGCACTCTACGAGCAGTACTTC
CASSVGSGALYEQYF
>TRBJ2-7|NA|TRBV27|TRBD2
TGTGCCAGCAGTCCCCGGGCTAGCGGGAGGGCCGGGTACGAGCAGTACTTC
CASSPRASGRAGYEQYF
>TRBJ2-7|NA|TRBV4-1|NA
TGCGCCAGCAGCCAAGCAACGCTTAAGGGTCCAGCGAGAGTCATCTACGAGCAGTACTTC
CASSQATLKGPARVIYEQYF
>TRBJ2-3|NA|TRBV14|TRBD2
TGTGCCAGCAGCCTGGGGACTAGCGGGGGCCAAAGCACAGATACGCAGTATTTT
CASSLGTSGGQSTDTQYF
>TRBJ1-2|NA|TRBV5-1|NA
TGCGCCAGCAGCTTGTATGCCCCGACCTATGGCTACACCTTC
CASSLYAPTYGYTF
>TRBJ2-5|NA|TRBV7-2|TRBD2
TGTGCCAGCAGCACGACTAGCGGGAGAGGGCAAGAGACCCAGTACTTC
CASSTTSGRGQETQYF
>TRBJ1-2|NA|TRBV20-1|NA
TGCAGTATCCGGGACTTTGGCTACACCTTC
CSIRDFGYTF
>TRBJ1-3|NA|TRBV30|NA
TGTGCCTGGAGTTACAGCGGGGACGGAAACACCATATATTTT
CAWSYSGDGNTIYF
>TRBJ2-3|once|TRBV5-1|TRBD2
TGCGCCAGCAGCTTGGGACTAGCGGGAGGACAAGATACGCAGTATTTT
CASSLGLAGGQDTQYF
>TRBJ1-4|NA|TRBV9|NA
TGTGCCAGCAGCGTAGGGAGGGGCATAACTAATGAAAAACTGTTTTTT
CASSVGRGITNEKLFF
>TRBJ2-7|NA|TRBV5-1|NA
TGCGCCAGCTGGGCACTCAGCCCAAAATACGAGCAGTACTTC
CASWALSPKYEQYF